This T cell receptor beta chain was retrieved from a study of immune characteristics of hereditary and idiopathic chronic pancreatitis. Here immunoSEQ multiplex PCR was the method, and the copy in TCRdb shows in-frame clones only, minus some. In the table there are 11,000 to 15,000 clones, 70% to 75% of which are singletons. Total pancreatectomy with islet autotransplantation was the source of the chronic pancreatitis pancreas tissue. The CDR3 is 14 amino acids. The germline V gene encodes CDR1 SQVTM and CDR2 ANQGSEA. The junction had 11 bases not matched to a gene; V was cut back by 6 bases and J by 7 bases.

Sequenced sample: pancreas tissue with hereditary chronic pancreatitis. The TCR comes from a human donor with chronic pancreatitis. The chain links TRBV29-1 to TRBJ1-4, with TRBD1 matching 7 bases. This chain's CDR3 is CSVLNTGAGEKLFF. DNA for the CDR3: TGCAGCGTCTTGAACACAGGGGCGGGTGAAAAACTGTTTTTT.